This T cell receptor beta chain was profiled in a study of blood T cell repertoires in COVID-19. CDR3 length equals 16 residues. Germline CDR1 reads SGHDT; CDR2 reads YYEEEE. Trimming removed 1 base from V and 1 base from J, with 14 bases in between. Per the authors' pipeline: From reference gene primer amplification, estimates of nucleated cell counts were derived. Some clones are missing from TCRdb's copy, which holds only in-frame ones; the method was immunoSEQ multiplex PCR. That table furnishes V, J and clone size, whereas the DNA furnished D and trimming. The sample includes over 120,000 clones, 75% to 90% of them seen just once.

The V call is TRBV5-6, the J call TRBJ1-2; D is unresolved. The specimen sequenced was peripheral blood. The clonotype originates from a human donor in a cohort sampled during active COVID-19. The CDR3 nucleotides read TGTGCCAGCAGCTTGTGGGCTTTACAGTTTAACTATGGCTACACCTTC. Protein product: CASSLWALQFNYGYTF.